This is a list of T cell receptor beta chains from one sample in a study of tumor-infiltrating lymphocytes in localized non-small cell lung cancer. TCRdb keeps only in-frame clones here, not all; method: immunoSEQ multiplex PCR. The sample lists 9,500 to 10,000 clones, around 73% occurring once. Source material: lung tumor tissue. Every receptor here comes from a human donor with non-small cell lung cancer. The CDR3 runs from the conserved cysteine through the conserved F or W.

v_gene	j_gene	CDR3aa
TRBV29-1	TRBJ2-3	CSASLRAGGPQTDTQYF
TRBV7-9	TRBJ2-3	CASSLVVGGTTDTQYF
TRBV11-3	TRBJ1-1	CASSLADYTEAFF
TRBV9	TRBJ1-6	CASSASPLYNSPLHF
TRBV5-1	TRBJ1-1	CASSPGDSPLNTEAFF
TRBV27	TRBJ2-1	CASSLSVGAPYNEQFF
TRBV11-3	TRBJ2-1	CASSSYSGLATYNEQFF
TRBV14	TRBJ2-4	CASSHDPRGIQYF
TRBV11-2	TRBJ1-1	CASSLDGRGTAFF
TRBV13	TRBJ2-3	CASSEFMLAGEGGDTQYF
TRBV4-3	TRBJ1-2	CASSQDPSGGPYGYTF
TRBV7-2	TRBJ1-1	CASSRLAGGEAFF
TRBV7-8	TRBJ1-3	CASSPILSGNTIYF
TRBV19	TRBJ2-5	CASRFRGEETQYF
TRBV2	TRBJ2-3	CASNRGSTTDTQYF
TRBV2	TRBJ1-2	CASSERGRVGYTF
TRBV6-1	NA	CASRGTGDYEQYF
TRBV4-3	TRBJ2-6	CASSQDGTSGANVLTF
TRBV4-3	TRBJ2-2	CASSDHRQQGAGELFF
TRBV25-1	TRBJ1-2	CASTTGGRNYGYTF
TRBV10-3	TRBJ1-5	CAISTTALGQPQHF
TRBV4-3	TRBJ2-7	CASSPGLAGETYEQYF
TRBV11-1	TRBJ2-1	CASRRLGGPYNEQFF
TRBV18	TRBJ2-2	CASSPRQRGALGGELFF
TRBV11-2	TRBJ2-7	CASSLSSTASYEQYF
TRBV4-3	TRBJ2-2	CASSQPIGSLFAGELFF
TRBV14	TRBJ2-2	CASSPLNTGELFF
TRBV7-9	TRBJ1-2	CASSGGISGYTF